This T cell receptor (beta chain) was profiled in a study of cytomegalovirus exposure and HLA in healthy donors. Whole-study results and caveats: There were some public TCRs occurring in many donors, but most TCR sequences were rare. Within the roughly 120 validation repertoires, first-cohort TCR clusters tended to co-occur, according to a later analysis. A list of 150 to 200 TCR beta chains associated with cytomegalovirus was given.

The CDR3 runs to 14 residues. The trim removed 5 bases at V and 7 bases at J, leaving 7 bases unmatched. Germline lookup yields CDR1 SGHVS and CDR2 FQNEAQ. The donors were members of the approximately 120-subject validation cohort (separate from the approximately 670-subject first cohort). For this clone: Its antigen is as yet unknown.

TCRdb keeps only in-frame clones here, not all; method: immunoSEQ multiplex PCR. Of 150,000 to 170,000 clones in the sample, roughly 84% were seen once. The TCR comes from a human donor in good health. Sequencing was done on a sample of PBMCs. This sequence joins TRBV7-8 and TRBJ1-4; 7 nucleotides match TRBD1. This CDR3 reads CASSPRQGGEKLFF. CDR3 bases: TGTGCCAGCAGCCCTCGACAGGGAGGTGAAAAACTGTTTTTT.